The 23 T cell receptor beta chains below all came from one sample that was sequenced in a study of PD-L1 blockade in urothelial cancer. As to time point: pretreatment peripheral blood. Some clones are missing from TCRdb's copy, which holds only in-frame ones; the method was immunoSEQ multiplex PCR. This sample has 56,000 or so clones; approximately 85% occur once, and the top ten carry around 14%. Material: PBMCs, obtained around atezolizumab (anti-PD-L1) treatment. The receptors here all came from a man in his 70s with urothelial cancer.

This clone was seen once. The chain combines TRBV19 with TRBJ2-2, with TRBD1 matching 7 bases. Germline values: CDR1 LNHDA, CDR2 SQIVND (reference sequence). This CDR3 has 14 amino acids. J gave up 7 bases and V 7 bases, and 9 bases lay outside the gene matches. The CDR3 here is CASTRQGVGGELFF. The CDR3 coding sequence is TGTGCCAGTACGAGACAGGGAGTCGGCGGGGAGCTGTTTTTT.

The chain carries TRBV28 and TRBJ2-7, with 9 bases matching TRBD1. The CDR3 contains 14 residues. CDR1 is MDHEN, CDR2 SYDVKM, per germline. The junction had 6 bases not matched to a gene; V was cut back by 3 bases and J by 6 bases. The CDR3 reads CASSLYRGQGEQYF. The CDR3 region has the DNA TGTGCCAGCAGTTTGTACAGGGGGCAGGGCGAGCAGTACTTC. The entire variable domain, with the rest obtained from reference TRBV28 and TRBJ2-7, is as follows: DVKVTQSSRYLVKRTGEKVFLECVQDMDHENMFWYRQDPGLGLRLIYFSYDVKMKEKGDIPEGYSVSREKKERFSLILESASTNQTSMYLCASSLYRGQGEQYFGPGTRLTVT.

V and J are TRBV30 and TRBJ1-3, with D hard to call. CDR1 is GTSNPN, CDR2 SVGIG, per germline (reference sequence). Trimming shortened V by 8 bases and J by 2 bases, and 16 bases separated the two germline ends. There are 14 residues in the CDR3. The chain's CDR3 is CATSREGAGNTIYF. CDR3 nucleotide sequence: TGTGCCACCTCTCGGGAGGGTGCTGGAAACACCATATATTTT.

V and J are TRBV7-8 and TRBJ2-7, with a tentative D call TRBD1 (5 bases). Trimming left V 5 bases short and J 9 bases short, with 14 bases between. This CDR3 comprises 12 residues. CDR1 SGHVS and CDR2 FQNEAQ come from the germline V gene. The CDR3 bases are TGTGCCAGCAGCACCCAGGGCGGCGGGCAGTACTTC. It specifies CASSTQGGGQYF. The variable domain in full, completed from reference TRBV7-8 and TRBJ2-7, reads GAGVSQSPRYKVAKRGQDVALRCDPISGHVSLFWYQQALGQGPEFLTYFQNEAQLDKSGLPSDRFFAERPEGSVSTLKIQRTQQEDSAVYLCASSTQGGGQYFGPGTRLTVT.

This rearrangement joins TRBV30 to TRBJ2-5; 9 bases fit TRBD1. V lost 4 bases to trimming and J lost 5 bases; unmatched junction nucleotides: 11. Germline loops: CDR1 GTSNPN, CDR2 SVGIG (reference sequence). There are 15 residues in the CDR3. CDR3 in amino acids: CAWTRGTGFFETQYF. Here the CDR3 DNA reads TGTGCCTGGACCCGAGGGACAGGGTTTTTCGAGACCCAGTACTTC.

The chain recombines TRBV7-9 with TRBJ2-2, with a weak D call TRBD1 (6 bases). Germline CDR1 SEHNR, CDR2 FQNEAQ (reference sequence). Trimming shortened V by 4 bases and J by 4 bases, and 10 bases separated the two germline ends. This CDR3 has 14 residues. This CDR3 reads CASSSQGFTGELFF. DNA for the CDR3: TGTGCCAGCAGCTCCCAGGGGTTCACCGGGGAGCTGTTTTTT.

The chain combines TRBV5-1 with TRBJ2-7; perhaps TRBD1 as D (7 bases). Trimming took off 4 bases at V and 2 bases at J, with 13 bases between the two ends. The CDR3 is 14 amino acids. Germline CDR1 reads SGHRS; CDR2 reads YFSETQ. The CDR3 reads CASSLTGEAYEQYF. The CDR3 bases are TGCGCCAGCAGCCTCACAGGGGAGGCCTACGAGCAGTACTTC.

The rearrangement joins TRBV9 to TRBJ2-1, with 10 bases fitting TRBD1. Trimming took 4 bases from V and 0 from J; bases not matched to a gene: 7. This CDR3 has 17 residues. Germline V CDR1 and CDR2: SGDLS, YYNGEE. The CDR3 spells CASSPTTGGGSYNEQFF. The CDR3 nucleotides are TGTGCCAGCAGCCCCACGACAGGGGGCGGCTCCTACAATGAGCAGTTCTTC. Full variable domain (remainder filled in from reference TRBV9 and TRBJ2-1): DSGVTQTPKHLITATGQRVTLRCSPRSGDLSVYWYQQSLDQGLQFLIQYYNGEERAKGNILERFSAQQFPDLHSELNLSSLELGDSALYFCASSPTTGGGSYNEQFFGPGTRLTVL.

The V and J genes are TRBV5-1 and TRBJ2-1, with TRBD1 matching 7 bases. The CDR3 loop spans 15 amino acids. Unmatched junction bases numbered 13, after V lost 5 bases and J lost 8 bases. Germline CDR1 is SGHRS and CDR2 is YFSETQ. The CDR3 DNA reads as TGCGCCAGCAGGTCTGGACAGGCCCTTAGTGATGAGCAGTTCTTC. This translates into CASRSGQALSDEQFF.

The CDR3 bases are TGTGCCAGCAGCGCGGGGGACAGCCGCCGGCAGTACTTC. Translating it yields CASSAGDSRRQYF. This chain links TRBV9 with TRBJ2-7, with D perhaps matching TRBD1 (7 bases). Germline V CDR1 and CDR2: SGDLS, YYNGEE. V shed 3 bases and J shed 9 bases, with 16 bases lying between them. This CDR3 has 13 amino acids.

The rearrangement uses TRBV25-1 and TRBJ2-2, with TRBD2 identical over 10 bases. This CDR3 comprises 16 residues. The germline V gene has CDR1 MGHDK and CDR2 SYGVNS. V lost 8 bases, J lost 7 bases, and 13 bases stayed unmatched. This chain's CDR3 is CASSLWELAGVGELFF. CDR3 in DNA: TGTGCCAGCTCTCTTTGGGAGCTAGCGGGAGTCGGGGAGCTGTTTTTT.

This chain uses TRBV27 with TRBJ2-3; 12 bases align to TRBD2. Germline CDR1 is MNHEY and CDR2 is SMNVEV (reference sequence). CDR3 size: 18 residues. The trim removed 3 bases at V and 1 base at J, leaving 8 bases unmatched. The CDR3 DNA follows: TGTGCCAGCAGTTTTCTCGCCGGACTAGCGGGGCGCACAGATACGCAGTATTTT. It yields the protein CASSFLAGLAGRTDTQYF.

The V and J genes are TRBV28 and TRBJ2-3; TRBD2 matches 11 bases. The V segment lost 6 bases and the J segment 6 bases; nucleotides outside the gene matches: 5. This CDR3 comprises 14 residues. Germline-derived CDR1 and CDR2 are MDHEN and SYDVKM. As DNA, the CDR3 is TGTGCCAGCAGACGACTAGCGGGATATGATACGCAGTATTTT. This translates into CASRRLAGYDTQYF. The whole variable domain, filled in from reference TRBV28 and TRBJ2-3, reads DVKVTQSSRYLVKRTGEKVFLECVQDMDHENMFWYRQDPGLGLRLIYFSYDVKMKEKGDIPEGYSVSREKKERFSLILESASTNQTSMYLCASRRLAGYDTQYFGPGTRLTVL.

The gene calls are TRBV18 and TRBJ2-2; 15 positions agree with TRBD2. CDR1 KGHSH and CDR2 LQKENI come from the germline V gene. V shed 2 bases and J 1 base; nucleotides not matched to a gene: 8. This CDR3 spans 20 amino acids. The DNA of the CDR3 is TGTGCCAGCTCACCATGGGGACTAGCGGGAGGAATCCTGAACACCGGGGAGCTGTTTTTT. Residues: CASSPWGLAGGILNTGELFF.

The chain employs TRBV2 and TRBJ2-1; TRBD1 aligns across 12 bases. Germline CDR1 is SNHLY and CDR2 is FYNNEI. CDR3 length equals 14 residues. Losses at the gene ends were 6 bases for V and 6 bases for J; bases not matched to a gene: 3. The CDR3 is CASRGTGGGNEQFF. CDR3 DNA: TGTGCCAGCAGAGGGACAGGGGGCGGCAATGAGCAGTTCTTC.

This rearrangement joins TRBV10-2 to TRBJ1-3; D gene unclear. CDR1 is WSHSY, CDR2 SAAADI, per germline. Deletions cut 5 bases from V and 0 bases from J, with 8 bases between. The CDR3 runs to 14 residues. The CDR3 here is CASSPVSSGNTIYF. The CDR3 coding sequence is TGCGCCAGCAGTCCAGTTTCCTCTGGAAACACCATATATTTT.

This chain uses TRBV10-3 with TRBJ1-3; TRBD1 is a possible D gene (5 bases). CDR3 length: 15 residues. Trimming removed 3 bases from V and 0 bases from J, with 9 bases in between. Germline CDR1 is ENHRY and CDR2 is SYGVKD. The CDR3 reads CAISDGGFSGNTIYF. CDR3 nucleotides: TGTGCCATCAGTGATGGGGGGTTCTCTGGAAACACCATATATTTT.

The rearrangement links TRBV19 to TRBJ2-3; D is possibly TRBD2 (5 bases). The CDR3 covers 16 residues. Trimming cost V 3 bases and J 2 bases, with 15 bases left between them. The germline V gene has CDR1 LNHDA and CDR2 SQIVND (reference sequence). The CDR3 bases are TGTGCCAGTAGTATGGACGTGGGGAGCGCCACAGATACGCAGTATTTT. Its protein is CASSMDVGSATDTQYF. The whole variable domain, remainder taken from reference TRBV19 and TRBJ2-3, is DGGITQSPKYLFRKEGQNVTLSCEQNLNHDAMYWYRQDPGQGLRLIYYSQIVNDFQKGDIAEGYSVSREKKESFPLTVTSAQKNPTAFYLCASSMDVGSATDTQYFGPGTRLTVL.

This clone has only a few counts. The gene calls are TRBV7-8 and TRBJ2-5; unclear D gene. The length of the CDR3 is 14 residues. Germline CDR1 SGHVS, CDR2 FQNEAQ. The ends were cut back, 5 bases at V and 0 bases at J, with 10 bases in the middle. In DNA, the CDR3 is TGTGCCAGCAGCCGCCCCCGGGACCAAGAGACCCAGTACTTC. This encodes CASSRPRDQETQYF.

The V gene is TRBV18, the J gene TRBJ1-1; D possibly corresponds to TRBD1 (6 bases). This CDR3 region has 14 residues. Germline lookup yields CDR1 KGHSH and CDR2 LQKENI. Trimming cost V 6 bases and J 2 bases, with 13 bases left between them. Written as DNA, the CDR3 is TGTGCCAGCTCTACATCAGGGGTTAACACTGAAGCTTTCTTT. This gives the protein CASSTSGVNTEAFF.

V usage is TRBV9 and J usage is TRBJ2-2, with 7 bases fitting TRBD2. V gave up 0 bases and J gave up 3 bases; unmatched junction bases: 5. There are 16 residues in the CDR3. Germline CDR1 is SGDLS and CDR2 is YYNGEE. The CDR3 DNA follows: TGTGCCAGCAGCGTAGGGGAGGGGTCGGACACCGGGGAGCTGTTTTTT. The encoded protein is CASSVGEGSDTGELFF.

This clone was observed once. This rearrangement joins TRBV21-1 to TRBJ2-7; no DNA check was done on the table's D call, TRBD2. TRBV21-1 is an annotated pseudogene. This CDR3 is 16 amino acids long. The CDR3 sequence is CASSRRTSGRHYEQYF. The CDR3 DNA reads as TGTGCCAGCAGCAGAAGGACTAGCGGGAGACACTACGAGCAGTACTTC.

The chain links TRBV5-1 to TRBJ2-3; D might be TRBD2 (5 bases). CDR3 length equals 15 residues. Trimming shortened V by 6 bases and J by 0 bases, and 14 bases separated the two germline ends. Germline CDR1 is SGHRS and CDR2 is YFSETQ. The CDR3 loop reads CASTPSGLSTDTQYF. In nucleotides, the CDR3 is TGCGCCAGCACCCCCAGCGGACTGAGCACAGATACGCAGTATTTT.